This is a list of T cell receptor beta chains from one sample in a study of Ad26.COV2.S vaccination and SARS-CoV-2 variants. Profiling relied on immunoSEQ multiplex PCR, and the TCRdb table lists in-frame clones only, not all of them. Of 400,000 or so clones detected, about 88% appear once; the ten largest clones hold 3.5%. Sequenced here: peripheral blood, sampled in a trial of Ad26.COV2.S vaccine versus placebo. The source is a person between 18 and 65 years old who received the Ad26.COV2.S COVID-19 vaccine or a placebo. Each CDR3 is given with its conserved first and last residue. Each record gives: clone size, J gene, D gene, V gene, CDR3 protein, CDR3 DNA. The D gene is left open where the match is weak. Clone sizes are given selectively: once, few, many, or a class where the clone is expanded.

>.|TRBJ2-5|.|TRBV3-1/TRBV3-2
CASSQDVPLETQYF
TGTGCCAGCAGCCAAGACGTTCCCCTGGAGACCCAGTACTTC
>.|TRBJ1-4|.|TRBV4-1
CASSQTPTEKLFF
TGCGCCAGCAGCCAAACCCCCACGGAAAAACTGTTTTTT
>.|TRBJ2-2|.|TRBV7-9
CASSLGTGELFF
TGTGCCAGCAGCTTGGGGACCGGGGAGCTGTTTTTT
>.|TRBJ2-7|.|TRBV7-8
CASSPRGVYEQYF
TGTGCCAGCAGCCCCCGCGGGGTCTACGAGCAGTACTTC
>.|TRBJ1-5|.|TRBV10-3
CATKPGEPQPQHF
TGTGCCACCAAACCAGGGGAACCTCAGCCCCAGCATTTT
>.|TRBJ2-5|.|TRBV6-6
CASSPPPGVNQETQYF
TGTGCCAGCAGCCCACCGCCGGGGGTAAACCAAGAGACCCAGTACTTC
>.|TRBJ1-1|TRBD1|TRBV6-5
CASSPGTGDTEAFF
TGTGCCAGCAGTCCCGGGACAGGGGACACTGAAGCTTTCTTT
>.|TRBJ2-5|.|TRBV2
CASNSRDQETQYF
TGTGCCAGCAATTCCAGGGACCAAGAGACCCAGTACTTC
>.|TRBJ1-2|.|TRBV27
CASSRGGNYGYTF
TGTGCCAGCAGCCGGGGGGGAAACTATGGCTACACCTTC
>.|TRBJ2-1|.|TRBV29-1
CSVEDTDYNEQFF
TGCAGCGTTGAAGACACGGACTACAATGAGCAGTTCTTC
>few|TRBJ1-2|.|TRBV6-6
CASRPFRAGYTF
TGTGCCAGCAGACCGTTCAGGGCTGGCTACACCTTC
>.|TRBJ1-2|.|TRBV5-1
CASSLGQNYGYTF
TGCGCCAGCAGCCTTGGACAGAACTATGGCTACACCTTC
>once|TRBJ2-1|.|TRBV7-9
CASSAPGLNEQFF
TGTGCCAGCAGCGCCCCAGGGCTCAATGAGCAGTTCTTC
>few|TRBJ2-2|.|TRBV7-9
CASSLVSLGELFF
TGTGCCAGCAGCTTAGTATCGCTAGGGGAGCTGTTTTTT
>.|TRBJ2-1|TRBD1|TRBV6-2/TRBV6-3
CASSYQTGVNEQFF
TGTGCCAGCAGTTACCAGACAGGGGTCAATGAGCAGTTCTTC
>.|TRBJ2-3|.|TRBV6-5
CASSYSGASDTQYF
TGTGCCAGCAGTTACTCCGGGGCATCAGATACGCAGTATTTT
>.|TRBJ1-1|TRBD1|TRBV6-5
CASSYVQGDTEAFF
TGTGCCAGCAGTTACGTCCAGGGGGACACTGAAGCTTTCTTT
>.|TRBJ2-2|TRBD1|TRBV7-2
CASSSWGQGATGELFF
TGTGCCAGCAGCTCTTGGGGGCAGGGGGCCACCGGGGAGCTGTTTTTT
>once|TRBJ2-5|TRBD2|TRBV29-1
CSGLAGGQETQYF
TGCAGCGGGCTAGCGGGGGGACAAGAGACCCAGTACTTC
>.|TRBJ2-7|.|TRBV5-4
CASSPQTGWGEQYF
TGTGCCAGCAGCCCCCAGACAGGCTGGGGCGAGCAGTACTTC
>.|TRBJ2-7|TRBD1|TRBV7-2
CASSPNCTGGACYEQYF
TGTGCCAGCAGCCCGAACTGCACAGGGGGCGCTTGCTACGAGCAGTACTTC
>.|TRBJ2-7|.|TRBV4-1
CASSRSSAGIYEQYF
TGCGCCAGCAGCCGTTCGTCGGCAGGGATCTACGAGCAGTACTTC
>.|TRBJ2-4|.|TRBV5-4
CASSLGLQGGAKNIQYF
TGTGCCAGCAGCTTGGGGCTTCAAGGTGGAGCCAAAAACATTCAGTACTTC
>.|TRBJ1-2|.|TRBV12-3/TRBV12-4
CASTTTWGGGYTF
TGTGCCAGCACAACTACCTGGGGCGGTGGCTACACCTTC
>.|TRBJ2-5|.|TRBV19
CASSISGRPGRETQYF
TGTGCCAGTAGTATATCAGGTCGCCCGGGGCGGGAGACCCAGTACTTC
>.|TRBJ2-3|.|TRBV5-4
CASSLGFPDTQYF
TGTGCCAGCAGCCTGGGGTTCCCAGATACGCAGTATTTT
>.|TRBJ1-4|.|TRBV2
CASVGTLNEKLFF
TGTGCCAGCGTGGGGACCCTTAATGAAAAACTGTTTTTT
>.|TRBJ1-2|.|TRBV4-3
CASSQERNYGYTF
TGCGCCAGCAGCCAAGAAAGGAACTATGGCTACACCTTC
>.|TRBJ1-3|.|TRBV29-1
CSVVLSGNTIYF
TGCAGCGTTGTCCTTTCCGGAAACACCATATATTTT
>.|TRBJ2-5|.|TRBV11-3
CASSADREETQYF
TGTGCCAGCAGCGCGGACCGAGAAGAGACCCAGTACTTC
>.|TRBJ1-4|.|TRBV19
CASSMTWVGNEKLFF
TGTGCCAGTAGTATGACGTGGGTGGGAAATGAAAAACTGTTTTTT
>.|TRBJ2-5|TRBD2|TRBV20-1
CSASGTSGGLIETQYF
TGCAGTGCTAGTGGGACTAGCGGGGGGCTGATAGAGACCCAGTACTTC
>.|TRBJ2-3|TRBD2|TRBV3-1/TRBV3-2
CASSPGLAVTDTQCF
TGTGCCAGCAGCCCGGGACTAGCGGTCACAGATACGCAGTGTTTT
>.|TRBJ2-7|TRBD2|TRBV6-5
CASSYTGTSGLYEQYF
TGTGCCAGCAGTTATACTGGGACTAGCGGGCTCTACGAGCAGTACTTC
>once|TRBJ2-2|.|TRBV15
CATSLEKGTGELFF
TGTGCCACCAGCCTAGAAAAGGGGACCGGGGAGCTGTTTTTT
>.|TRBJ2-1|.|TRBV3-1/TRBV3-2
CASSQVLGQYNEQFF
TGTGCCAGCAGCCAAGTCCTAGGACAGTACAATGAGCAGTTCTTC
>.|TRBJ2-1|.|TRBV29-1
CSANRGGNEQFF
TGCAGCGCCAACCGGGGAGGTAATGAGCAGTTCTTC
>.|TRBJ1-5|.|TRBV12-3/TRBV12-4
CASSFRRDQPQHF
TGTGCCAGCAGTTTTCGGCGGGATCAGCCCCAGCATTTT
>.|TRBJ2-4|TRBD1|TRBV27
CASSSVDRSNIQYF
TGTGCCAGCAGTTCGGTGGACAGGTCGAACATTCAGTACTTC
>.|TRBJ2-7|.|TRBV5-6
CASEGADYEQYF
TGTGCCAGCGAGGGAGCCGACTACGAGCAGTACTTC
>few|TRBJ1-2|TRBD1|TRBV6-5
CASSMPGQGNYGYTF
TGTGCCAGCAGTATGCCGGGACAGGGCAACTATGGCTACACCTTC
>.|TRBJ2-7|.|TRBV2
CASISLQGSHEQYF
TGTGCCAGCATTTCACTCCAGGGTTCCCACGAGCAGTACTTC
>.|TRBJ1-3|.|TRBV27
CASSFSWNGGISGNTIYF
TGTGCCAGCAGTTTTTCCTGGAATGGGGGGATTTCTGGAAACACCATATATTTT
>.|TRBJ2-7|TRBD2|TRBV5-6
CASSFLGGDPYEQYF
TGTGCCAGCAGCTTCCTGGGGGGGGACCCCTACGAGCAGTACTTC
>once|TRBJ2-7|.|TRBV7-8
CASSPRWTSYEQYF
TGTGCCAGCAGCCCTAGGTGGACCTCCTACGAGCAGTACTTC
>.|TRBJ2-1|.|TRBV14
CASSQHSSYNEQFF
TGTGCCAGCAGCCAGCATAGCTCCTACAATGAGCAGTTCTTC
>.|TRBJ2-1|.|TRBV7-9
CASSRPLLNSYNEQFF
TGTGCCAGCAGCCGACCTTTACTCAACTCCTACAATGAGCAGTTCTTC
>.|TRBJ2-5|TRBD2|TRBV5-4
CASSQRGGALETQYF
TGTGCCAGCAGTCAGCGCGGGGGGGCTTTGGAGACCCAGTACTTC
>.|TRBJ2-7|TRBD1|TRBV12-3/TRBV12-4
CASSPGQAEEQYF
TGTGCCAGCAGTCCAGGACAGGCGGAGGAGCAGTACTTC
>few|TRBJ1-1|TRBD1|TRBV12-3/TRBV12-4
CASNAGGTEAFF
TGTGCCAGCAACGCAGGGGGCACTGAAGCTTTCTTT
>once|TRBJ2-3|.|TRBV5-1
CASSLVGMGRPSTDTQYF
TGCGCCAGCAGCTTGGTCGGGATGGGCCGGCCGAGCACAGATACGCAGTATTTT
>.|TRBJ2-7|.|TRBV5-1
CASSLVQGYEQYF
TGCGCCAGCAGCTTGGTGCAGGGGTACGAGCAGTACTTC
>.|TRBJ2-7|TRBD2|TRBV5-1
CASSSPGLADYEQYF
TGCGCCAGCAGTTCTCCGGGACTAGCGGACTACGAGCAGTACTTC
>.|TRBJ2-7|.|TRBV7-8
CASSLVVRAYEQYF
TGTGCCAGCAGCTTAGTTGTCAGGGCCTACGAGCAGTACTTC
>once|TRBJ1-6|.|TRBV7-8
CASSLGSPLHF
TGTGCCAGCAGCTTAGGCTCACCCCTCCACTTT
>.|TRBJ1-2|TRBD1|TRBV5-1
CASSWDRVSGYTF
TGCGCCAGCAGCTGGGACAGGGTCTCAGGCTACACCTTC
>.|TRBJ2-4|.|TRBV7-9
CASSFGGIDIQYF
TGTGCCAGCAGCTTCGGGGGCATTGACATTCAGTACTTC
>.|TRBJ1-4|.|TRBV10-2
CASKLLQGANEKLFF
TGCGCCAGCAAATTATTACAGGGTGCTAATGAAAAACTGTTTTTT
>.|TRBJ1-4|.|TRBV6-4
CASSEQGVTNEKLFF
TGTGCCAGCAGTGAGCAGGGTGTCACTAATGAAAAACTGTTTTTT